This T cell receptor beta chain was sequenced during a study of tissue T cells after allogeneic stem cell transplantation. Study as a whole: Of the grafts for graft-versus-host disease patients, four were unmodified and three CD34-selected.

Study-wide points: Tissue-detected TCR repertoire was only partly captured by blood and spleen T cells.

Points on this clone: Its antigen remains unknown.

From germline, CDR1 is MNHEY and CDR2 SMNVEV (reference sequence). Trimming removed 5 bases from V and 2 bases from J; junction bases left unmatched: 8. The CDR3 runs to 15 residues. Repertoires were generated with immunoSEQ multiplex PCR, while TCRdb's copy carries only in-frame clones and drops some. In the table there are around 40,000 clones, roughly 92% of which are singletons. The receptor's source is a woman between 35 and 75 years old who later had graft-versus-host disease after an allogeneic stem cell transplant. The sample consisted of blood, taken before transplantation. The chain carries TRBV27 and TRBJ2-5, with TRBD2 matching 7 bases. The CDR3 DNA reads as TGTGCCAGCAGTAAACTAGCGAAGGGGCAAGAGACCCAGTACTTC. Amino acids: CASSKLAKGQETQYF.